The present entry profiles one T cell receptor (beta chain) with its context. This entry belongs to a study of control samples from healthy donors and cancer patients. Some clones are missing from TCRdb's copy, which holds only in-frame ones; the method was immunoSEQ multiplex PCR. This table holds 98,000 or so clones, roughly 86% found once. The CDR3 contains 16 residues. V lost 4 bases and J 2 bases, leaving 16 bases between the germline ends. Looked up from germline, CDR1 is MNHEY and CDR2 is SVGAGI. Sequenced: blood. The sequence came from a man aged 60-69 years in good health. This rearrangement joins TRBV6-5 to TRBJ2-3, with D perhaps TRBD2 (5 bases). DNA for the CDR3: TGTGCCAGCAGTTTGGGATTTAGCGTTCCCACAGATACGCAGTATTTT. Encoded protein: CASSLGFSVPTDTQYF.